This T cell receptor (beta chain) was observed in a study of blood T cell repertoires in COVID-19. Study in general: The analysed material was cDNA or gDNA that came from T cells, B-cell-depleted T cells, or PBMCs.

This clone was picked up one time. Trimming at V came to 0 bases and at J to 6 bases, leaving 6 bases not matched to a gene. Germline V CDR1 and CDR2: SGHRS, YFSETQ. This CDR3 comprises 15 residues. Source study methods: Estimates of nucleated cell counts were drawn from the amplification of reference gene primers. Clones were sequenced by immunoSEQ multiplex PCR, and TCRdb holds only the in-frame ones, with some missing. V and J calls plus clone size are reproduced from that table; the DNA served to infer D and trimming. The sample lists about 40,000 clones, roughly 80% occurring once. The chain has TRBV5-1 and TRBJ2-1; 7 bases fit TRBD1. This receptor was taken from a human donor with acute or convalescent COVID-19. The donor label of this sample is uncertain. Sequences were obtained from peripheral blood. The CDR3 here is CASSLAQGQINEQFF. The CDR3, as DNA: TGCGCCAGCAGCTTGGCACAGGGGCAGATCAATGAGCAGTTCTTC.